Following are 16 T cell receptor beta chains from one sample sequenced in a study of beta chain features in type 1 diabetes. These TCRs' antigens remain unknown. Points from the study as a whole: All four CD4+ subsets of Type 1 diabetes patients contained TCRB CDR3s that were moderately but significantly shorter.

TCRB transcripts that were expressed got sequenced, as all of the isolated RNA had been reverse transcribed. Here immunoSEQ multiplex PCR was the method, and the copy in TCRdb shows in-frame clones only, minus some. The table records almost 350,000 clones, around 9.7% of them present only once. The specimen sequenced was central memory CD4+ T cells from blood. The receptors originated from a man aged 25 to 45 with type 1 diabetes.

This clone showed up just a few times. The chain is built from TRBV6-5 and TRBJ2-7, with no clear D. The CDR3 runs to 11 residues. Trimming pared 6 bases from V and 2 bases from J, leaving 5 bases between. CDR1 MNHEY and CDR2 SVGAGI come from the germline V gene. The CDR3 is CASRGTYEQYF. The CDR3 DNA follows: TGTGCCAGCAGGGGAACCTACGAGCAGTACTTC.

This chain joins TRBV7-2 and TRBJ2-5, with D hard to call. This CDR3 comprises 13 residues. V lost 5 bases and J 0 bases, leaving 7 bases between the germline ends. The V gene's germline CDR1 is SGHTA and CDR2 FQGNSA. CDR3 amino acids: CASSPRYQETQYF. The CDR3 nucleotides are TGTGCCAGCAGCCCGAGATACCAAGAGACCCAGTACTTC.

V and J are TRBV30 and TRBJ1-5; no definite D call. CDR1 is GTSNPN and CDR2 is SVGIG in the germline V gene (reference sequence). The CDR3 extends over 14 amino acids. V lost 2 bases, J lost 3 bases, and 11 bases lay in between. CDR3 DNA sequence: TGTGCCTGGAGTACACAGCTAAACAATCAGCCCCAGCATTTT. Translated, it gives CAWSTQLNNQPQHF.

This clone was detected many times. The chain combines TRBV2 with TRBJ2-1, with D tentatively TRBD2 (6 bases). Germline V gives CDR1 SNHLY, CDR2 FYNNEI. This CDR3 region has 14 residues. Trimming removed 3 bases at V and 5 bases at J, with 11 bases between. The CDR3 DNA follows: TGTGCCAGCAGTGAGGCTAGCGCGCACAATGAGCAGTTCTTC. Translating gives CASSEASAHNEQFF. Based on the CDR3 plus reference TRBV2 and TRBJ2-1, the full variable domain is EPEVTQTPSHQVTQMGQEVILRCVPISNHLYFYWYRQILGQKVEFLVSFYNNEISEKSEIFDDQFSVERPDGSNFTLKIRSTKLEDSAMYFCASSEASAHNEQFFGPGTRLTVL.

This clone was detected ten times or more. The chain carries TRBV13 and TRBJ2-3; 11 bases map to TRBD2. Unmatched junction bases numbered 13, after V lost 5 bases and J lost 0 bases. Germline V lookup: CDR1 PRHDT, CDR2 FYEKMQ (reference sequence). CDR3 size: 19 residues. In nucleotides, the CDR3 is TGTGCCAGCAGCCCCTTCACTAGCGGGGGTTTCACTAGCACAGATACGCAGTATTTT. Protein product: CASSPFTSGGFTSTDTQYF.

Note on this clone: The same CDR3 is also encoded by other DNA sequences in this sample. The chain is built from TRBV19 and TRBJ2-1; 11 nucleotides agree with TRBD2. This CDR3 spans 17 amino acids. Germline V gives CDR1 LNHDA, CDR2 SQIVND (reference sequence). Trimming cost V 6 bases and J 6 bases; bases outside gene matches: 13. The CDR3 DNA is TGTGCCAGTAGCGATGTCGGACTAGCGGGTCCCCTCAATGAGCAGTTCTTC. This encodes CASSDVGLAGPLNEQFF.

This clone was seen more than once but under ten times. This chain connects TRBV10-3 to TRBJ1-1, with 10 bases fitting TRBD1. J lost 5 bases, V lost 6 bases, and 6 bases had no gene match. Germline V gene data show CDR1 as ENHRY and CDR2 as SYGVKD. The CDR3 covers 14 residues. The DNA of the CDR3 is TGTGCCATCAGATCGACAGGGGGCTGGACTGAAGCTTTCTTT. It translates to CAIRSTGGWTEAFF.

The sample holds a few counts of this clone. The CDR3 here is CASSPGTKNTEAFF. As DNA, the CDR3 is TGCGCCAGCAGCCCCGGGACAAAGAACACTGAAGCTTTCTTT. The chain joins TRBV5-1 to TRBJ1-1, with D possibly being TRBD1 (6 bases). CDR1 and CDR2 from the germline V gene are SGHRS and YFSETQ. With 4 bases removed from V and 1 base from J, the gap between germline ends came to 11 bases. CDR3 length equals 14 residues.

Only a few counts were recorded for this clone. This sequence joins TRBV20-1 and TRBJ2-5; maybe TRBD2 (5 bases). The CDR3 has 11 residues. Deletions cut 7 bases from V and 1 base from J, with 7 bases between. Germline V CDR1 and CDR2: DFQATT, SNEGSKA (reference sequence). The CDR3 region is CSVEGQETQYF. The CDR3, as DNA: TGCAGTGTAGAGGGCCAAGAGACCCAGTACTTC.

This clone was counted ten times or more. The rearrangement joins TRBV18 to TRBJ2-5; 10 nucleotides align to TRBD2. The length of the CDR3 is 15 residues. In germline, CDR1 is KGHSH, CDR2 LQKENI. V was pared by 1 base and J by 2 bases, with 1 base of the junction left unmatched. The CDR3 loop reads CASSPRSGGQETQYF. CDR3 DNA: TGTGCCAGCTCACCACGTAGCGGGGGGCAAGAGACCCAGTACTTC.

The V gene is TRBV7-9, the J gene TRBJ2-2; D is ambiguous. CDR3 length: 11 residues. The germline CDR1 and CDR2 sequences are SEHNR and FQNEAQ (reference sequence). Trimming removed 5 bases from V and 9 bases from J, with 7 bases in between. The CDR3 reads CASSVTRELFF. In DNA, the CDR3 is TGTGCCAGCAGCGTAACCCGGGAGCTGTTTTTT.

The gene calls are TRBV7-2 and TRBJ1-6, with a weak D call TRBD1 (5 bases). V lost 5 bases and J 7 bases, leaving 12 bases between the germline ends. CDR1 is SGHTA and CDR2 is FQGNSA in the germline V gene. The CDR3 runs 14 residues. The CDR3 nucleotides are TGTGCCAGCAGCCAGGGACGGGAGAATTCACCCCTCCACTTT. Amino acid sequence: CASSQGRENSPLHF.

A few counts support this clone. This may come from a read error, since a much larger clone is one base off. The sample holds other DNA sequences that translate to the same CDR3. The genes are TRBV7-9 and TRBJ2-7; 10 nucleotides match TRBD1. The CDR3 has 14 amino acids. Trimming took 5 bases from V and 4 from J; bases not matched to a gene: 5. From germline, CDR1 is SEHNR and CDR2 FQNEAQ (reference sequence). The DNA of the CDR3 is TGTGCCAGCAGCCCTCCGGGACAGGGGTACGAGCAGTACTTC. Amino acid sequence: CASSPPGQGYEQYF.

As for this clone: Distinct nucleotide sequences in the sample also encode this CDR3. The CDR3 loop reads CAWSVRGYEQYF. Here the CDR3 DNA reads TGTGCCTGGAGTGTTCGGGGGTACGAGCAGTACTTC. The chain joins TRBV30 to TRBJ2-7, with a weak D call TRBD2 (6 bases). The germline gives CDR1 GTSNPN, CDR2 SVGIG (reference sequence). V lost 0 bases and J 4 bases, leaving 7 bases between the germline ends. This CDR3 has 12 residues.

This clone turned up a few times. This chain joins TRBV7-8 and TRBJ1-6; the D gene is possibly TRBD1 (5 bases). The CDR3 totals 14 residues. V was cut by 2 bases and J by 8 bases, with 10 bases left in between. Germline V lookup: CDR1 SGHVS, CDR2 FQNEAQ. The CDR3 here is CASSLSGSHSPLHF. The CDR3 DNA follows: TGTGCCAGCAGCTTATCAGGGTCCCATTCACCCCTCCACTTT.

This clone was observed a few times. This chain joins TRBV6-5 and TRBJ2-3; D is undetermined. Germline V gene data show CDR1 as MNHEY and CDR2 as SVGAGI. Trimming removed 5 bases at V and 11 bases at J, with 11 bases between. The CDR3 totals 11 residues. The CDR3 DNA reads as TGTGCCAGCAGTACGGATACGATGCAGTATTTT. It translates to CASSTDTMQYF.